These 3 T cell receptor beta chains originate from one sample sequenced in a study of CD8+ T cells in alopecia areata. Sequencing relied on a cDNA template that was reverse transcribed from extracted RNA. Using immunoSEQ multiplex PCR, the repertoire was profiled, and TCRdb retains in-frame clones only, with some absent. The repertoire holds a few hundred thousand clones, with 56% as singletons. The sample consisted of CD8+ T cells sorted from blood. The receptor set was obtained from a human donor in good health.

The chain combines TRBV5-6 with TRBJ2-1; D unresolved. CDR3 length: 12 residues. Germline values: CDR1 SGHDT, CDR2 YYEEEE. V was cut by 4 bases and J by 9 bases, with 11 bases left in between. The CDR3 DNA reads TGTGCCAGCAGCCCAGCCGCGGTTGAGCAGTTCTTC. It codes for CASSPAAVEQFF.

This chain joins TRBV6-6 and TRBJ2-1; D is undetermined. Germline V gene lookup returns CDR1 MNHNY and CDR2 SVGAGI (reference sequence). The CDR3 totals 14 residues. V dropped 2 bases and J dropped 3 bases, with 8 bases sitting between them. The CDR3 loop is CASSYGQIYNEQFF. The CDR3 nucleotides read TGTGCCAGCAGTTACGGTCAGATCTACAATGAGCAGTTCTTC.

This clone was observed a few times. V gene TRBV28 combines with J gene TRBJ2-7; 9 nucleotides match TRBD1. CDR1 MDHEN and CDR2 SYDVKM come from the germline V gene. This CDR3 is built from 15 residues. V trimming: 6 bases; J trimming: 5 bases; junction bases outside the gene matches: 11. CDR3 bases: TGTGCCAGCAGCCTTACCCACAGGGGGCAAAACGAGCAGTACTTC. Protein sequence: CASSLTHRGQNEQYF.